Listed below are T cell receptor beta chains from one sample, sequenced in a study of cytomegalovirus exposure and HLA in healthy donors. Measured with immunoSEQ multiplex PCR; TCRdb has only the in-frame clones, and not every one. The sample includes approximately 210,000 clones, over 80% seen only once; the top ten take around 1.2%. The sequenced material came from PBMCs. The receptors come from a man aged 25 to 40 in good health and CMV-seronegative. The CDR3 runs from the conserved cysteine through the conserved F or W. The D gene is left open where the match is weak. The size field is filled for only some rows; it gives once, few, many or a size class.

d_gene | abundance | len | j_gene | v_gene | CDR3aa | CDR3nt
TRBD2 | - | 15 | TRBJ2-1 | TRBV7-2 | CASSLDGGAYNEQFF | TGTGCCAGCAGCTTAGACGGGGGGGCCTACAATGAGCAGTTCTTC
TRBD1 | - | 16 | TRBJ2-5 | TRBV28 | CASRLAGQGNMETQYF | TGTGCCAGCCGTTTAGCGGGACAGGGGAATATGGAGACCCAGTACTTC
- | - | 14 | TRBJ2-5 | TRBV25-1 | CASSEFMGKETQYF | TGTGCCAGCAGTGAATTTATGGGCAAAGAGACCCAGTACTTC
- | - | 15 | TRBJ2-2 | TRBV7-2 | CASSRSPSTEGELFF | TGTGCCAGCAGCCGAAGTCCTAGTACTGAAGGGGAGCTGTTTTTT
- | - | 14 | TRBJ1-1 | TRBV5-5 | CASSPITGSTEAFF | TGTGCCAGCAGCCCTATAACTGGGAGCACTGAAGCTTTCTTT
- | - | 13 | TRBJ1-1 | TRBV9 | CASSVAGNTEAFF | TGTGCCAGCAGCGTAGCAGGGAACACTGAAGCTTTCTTT
TRBD2 | - | 15 | TRBJ2-2 | TRBV28 | CASTLSSGGGGELFF | TGTGCCAGCACCCTATCCTCCGGGGGGGGCGGGGAGCTGTTTTTT
- | few | 13 | TRBJ2-5 | TRBV18 | CASSPGQQETQYF | TGTGCCAGCTCACCGGGCCAGCAAGAGACCCAGTACTTC
- | - | 12 | TRBJ2-3 | TRBV7-2 | CASSLTGDTQYF | TGTGCCAGCAGCCTAACGGGGGATACGCAGTATTTT
TRBD2 | few | 15 | TRBJ2-7 | TRBV30 | CAWKVLAGRPVEQYF | TGTGCCTGGAAGGTCCTAGCGGGTCGCCCTGTCGAGCAGTACTTC
TRBD2 | - | 18 | TRBJ2-7 | TRBV18 | CASSPLAGHLSDSYEQYF | TGTGCCAGCTCACCATTAGCGGGACATCTTTCGGACTCCTACGAGCAGTACTTC
- | - | 13 | TRBJ2-1 | TRBV7-2 | CASSLARSNEQFF | TGTGCCAGCAGCTTAGCCCGGAGCAATGAGCAGTTCTTC
- | - | 13 | TRBJ1-2 | TRBV6-5 | CATWAGSLYGYTF | TGTGCCACCTGGGCAGGGTCCCTCTATGGCTACACCTTC
- | - | 16 | TRBJ2-7 | TRBV7-9 | CASSPGVVSGLREQYF | TGTGCCAGCAGCCCAGGGGTAGTATCTGGGCTCCGCGAGCAGTACTTC
TRBD1 | once | 15 | TRBJ2-1 | TRBV5-1 | CASSWTGGRDNEQFF | TGCGCCAGCAGCTGGACAGGGGGACGGGACAATGAGCAGTTCTTC
TRBD2 | - | 15 | TRBJ2-3 | TRBV6-5 | CASSSGGGEADTQYF | TGTGCCAGCAGTTCAGGCGGGGGGGAGGCAGATACGCAGTATTTT
- | - | 15 | TRBJ2-5 | TRBV7-9 | CASSVDPPRGREQYF | TGTGCCAGCAGCGTAGACCCTCCACGGGGAAGGGAGCAGTACTTC
- | - | 13 | TRBJ2-4 | TRBV2 | CASRPGHRGIQYF | TGTGCCAGCAGACCGGGACACCGGGGCATTCAGTACTTC
- | - | 12 | TRBJ1-4 | TRBV5-4 | CASSLEGRELFF | TGTGCCAGCAGCTTGGAGGGCAGGGAACTGTTTTTT
TRBD2 | - | 14 | TRBJ2-4 | TRBV6-5 | CASSRGEAKNSQYF | TGTGCCAGCAGTCGGGGGGAAGCCAAAAACAGTCAGTACTTC
TRBD2 | - | 15 | TRBJ2-1 | TRBV25-1 | CASSVVELAGEEQFF | TGTGCCAGCAGTGTAGTTGAGCTAGCGGGAGAAGAGCAGTTCTTC
TRBD1 | - | 12 | TRBJ1-1 | TRBV6-5 | CASSYPGTGAFF | TGTGCCAGCAGTTACCCCGGGACAGGAGCTTTCTTT
- | - | 15 | TRBJ1-6 | TRBV25-1 | CASSELWASNSPLHF | TGTGCCAGCAGTGAACTGTGGGCCTCCAATTCACCCCTCCACTTT
TRBD1 | - | 15 | TRBJ1-5 | TRBV10-2 | CASSLNRGGDQPQHF | TGCGCCAGCTCCCTGAACAGGGGGGGGGATCAGCCCCAGCATTTT